Each of the 29 T cell receptor beta chains below was sequenced from the same sample in a study of breast tumors, draining lymph nodes, adjacent tissues. TCRdb re-derived calls from the multiplex PCR reads in MiXCR, one entry per CDR3 protein. Of 17,000 or so distinct CDR3 sequences in the sample, over 55% were seen once. Sequenced sample: tumor-adjacent breast tissue. The receptors come from a female donor with breast cancer. Some clones in this sample may be carry-over from other donors' samples.

The rearrangement links TRBV2 to TRBJ2-1; 8 bases map to TRBD2. This CDR3 comprises 14 residues. Trimming cost V 7 bases and J 10 bases; bases outside gene matches: 12. Germline CDR1 SNHLY, CDR2 FYNNEI. CDR3 bases: TGTGCCAGCAACCCGGGAGGGCGATCAAGCGAGCAGTTCTTC. It translates to CASNPGGRSSEQFF. Full variable domain (rest looked up from reference TRBV2 and TRBJ2-1): EPEVTQTPSHQVTQMGQEVILRCVPISNHLYFYWYRQILGQKVEFLVSFYNNEISEKSEIFDDQFSVERPDGSNFTLKIRSTKLEDSAMYFCASNPGGRSSEQFFGPGTRLTVL.

This clonotype was counted ten times or more. This may be a read error, as it is one base from a much larger clone. V usage is TRBV7-9 and J usage is TRBJ2-3; weak D call: TRBD2 (5 bases). The CDR3 covers 17 residues. The germline gives CDR1 SEHNR, CDR2 FQNEAQ (reference sequence). CDR3 in amino acids: CASSLSDYLRQEDPQYF. In nucleotides, the CDR3 is TGTGCCAGCAGCTTATCAGACTACCTCCGTCAGGAAGATCCGCAGTATTTT.

This chain uses TRBV2 with TRBJ2-7; TRBD2 aligns across 9 bases. J lost 6 bases, V lost 3 bases, and 6 bases had no gene match. The CDR3 is 14 residues long. CDR1 and CDR2 from the germline V gene are SNHLY and FYNNEI. Here the CDR3 DNA reads TGTGCCAGCAGTGATAGCGGGAGTGAGCGCGAGCAGTACTTC. Protein sequence: CASSDSGSEREQYF.

V and J are TRBV10-2 and TRBJ2-7; possibly TRBD2 for D (6 bases). CDR3 length: 13 residues. With 6 bases removed from V and 4 bases from J, the gap between germline ends came to 13 bases. Germline CDR1 WSHSY, CDR2 SAAADI. The CDR3 region is CASSRQGLYEQYF. The CDR3 bases are TGCGCCAGCAGCCGGCAGGGACTGTACGAGCAGTACTTC.

Relative to its sample, this clonotype is medium-sized (0.01 to 0.1%). The chain has TRBV5-1 and TRBJ2-3; D not resolved. The CDR3 loop spans 12 amino acids. V shed 4 bases and J shed 2 bases, with 5 bases lying between them. From germline, CDR1 is SGHRS and CDR2 YFSETQ. CDR3 in amino acids: CASSLHTDTQYF. CDR3 nucleotide sequence: TGCGCCAGCAGCCTCCACACAGATACGCAGTATTTT.

CDR3 sequence reads: CSASGGAREQYF. CDR3 DNA: TGCAGTGCTAGCGGGGGGGCGAGGGAGCAGTACTTC. The V gene is TRBV20-1, the J gene TRBJ2-7; TRBD2 agrees at 8 bases. The V gene's germline CDR1 is DFQATT and CDR2 SNEGSKA (reference sequence). The V gene end was trimmed by 3 bases and the J gene end by 7 bases; junction bases not matched to a gene: 5. The CDR3 has 12 residues.

The rearrangement uses TRBV12-3 or TRBV12-4 and TRBJ2-2; D may be TRBD2 (5 bases). The length of the CDR3 is 13 residues. V shed 3 bases and J shed 6 bases, with 8 bases lying between them. The CDR3 nucleotides read TGTGCCAGCAGTTTCGGGGTCCCCGGGGAGCTGTTTTTT. This gives the protein CASSFGVPGELFF.

V and J are TRBV5-1 and TRBJ2-3, with TRBD2 as a possible D gene (6 bases). This CDR3 has 16 residues. The V gene's germline CDR1 is SGHRS and CDR2 YFSETQ. V was clipped by 0 bases and J by 4 bases, with 15 bases between them. CDR3: CASSLDGGGRADTQYF. The CDR3 DNA reads TGCGCCAGCAGCTTGGATGGGGGAGGACGGGCAGATACGCAGTATTTT. Variable domain in full (rest from reference TRBV5-1 and TRBJ2-3): KAGVTQTPRYLIKTRGQQVTLSCSPISGHRSVSWYQQTPGQGLQFLFEYFSETQRNKGNFPGRFSGRQFSNSRSEMNVSTLELGDSALYLCASSLDGGGRADTQYFGPGTRLTVL.

The V gene is TRBV19, the J gene TRBJ2-7; D ambiguous. The CDR3 is made up of 12 amino acids. Trimming left V 3 bases short and J 6 bases short, with 9 bases between. Germline V gene sequence: CDR1 LNHDA, CDR2 SQIVND (reference sequence). CDR3 sequence (DNA): TGTGCCAGTAGTATTGGGGATCGCGAGCAGTACTTC. Translating it yields CASSIGDREQYF.

As DNA, the CDR3 is TGTGCCAGCAACAAGCCGGGTTCCTCCTACGAGCAGTACTTC. It is translated as CASNKPGSSYEQYF. V is TRBV7-2 and J is TRBJ2-7; D ambiguous. Germline CDR1 and CDR2: SGHTA and FQGNSA. The CDR3 runs to 14 residues. Between the trimmed V and J ends, which lost 7 bases and 0 bases, there was a span of 13 bases.

The chain is built from TRBV20-1 and TRBJ2-1; 11 bases align to TRBD2. The V and J ends lost 4 bases and 6 bases, in that order; junction bases with no gene match: 8. CDR3 length: 15 residues. CDR1 is DFQATT and CDR2 is SNEGSKA in the germline V gene (reference sequence). The CDR3, as DNA: TGCAGTGCTATTAGCGGGGGGGCATCGTTCAATGAGCAGTTCTTC. Its protein product is CSAISGGASFNEQFF.

This clonotype was seen at least ten times. V usage is TRBV9 and J usage is TRBJ2-3; D not resolved. V lost 0 bases to trimming and J lost 1 base, with 12 bases between them. From germline, CDR1 is SGDLS and CDR2 YYNGEE. The CDR3 covers 16 residues. The CDR3 DNA reads TGTGCCAGCAGCGTAGATCCCACGCTTGGCACAGATACGCAGTATTTT. Translation gives CASSVDPTLGTDTQYF.

The rearrangement joins TRBV20-1 to TRBJ2-2, with 10 bases lining up with TRBD1. The CDR3 has 16 amino acids. Germline assignment: CDR1 DFQATT and CDR2 SNEGSKA (reference sequence). V lost 3 bases and J lost 3; bases outside the gene matches: 7. The CDR3 bases are TGCAGTGCTAGTGACCGGGACAGGGGATACACCGGGGAGCTGTTTTTT. Translating gives CSASDRDRGYTGELFF.

DNA for the CDR3: TGCAGCGTTGAAGTGGGGCATGGAAACACCATATATTTT. Its protein is CSVEVGHGNTIYF. This rearrangement joins TRBV29-1 to TRBJ1-3, with a tentative D call TRBD1 (5 bases). CDR3 length equals 13 residues. The V and J ends lost 1 base and 3 bases respectively, with 7 bases between them. Germline assignment: CDR1 SQVTM and CDR2 ANQGSEA.

The chain has TRBV20-1 and TRBJ1-4, with 7 positions matching TRBD1. Unmatched junction bases numbered 4, after V lost 6 bases and J lost 3 bases. The CDR3 has 13 residues. Looked up from germline, CDR1 is DFQATT and CDR2 is SNEGSKA (reference sequence). In DNA form, the CDR3 reads TGCAGTGCCCAGACAGGGTCTAATGAAAAACTGTTTTTT. As protein: CSAQTGSNEKLFF.

By sample fraction, this clonotype is medium-sized. The V and J genes are TRBV6-2 or TRBV6-3 and TRBJ1-6, with a weak D call TRBD1 (5 bases). The CDR3 sequence is 16 residues long. With 5 bases removed from V and 6 bases from J, the gap between germline ends came to 17 bases. Germline loops: CDR1 MNHEY, CDR2 SVGEGT. DNA of the CDR3: TGTGCCAGCAGTCACGGCCGGGGCGTCGGTAATTCACCCCTCCACTTT. Translated, it gives CASSHGRGVGNSPLHF.

The chain uses TRBV19 and TRBJ2-2; 8 nucleotides line up with TRBD1. Germline trimming cut 7 bases from V and 3 bases from J; bases unmatched to any gene: 7. Germline V gives CDR1 LNHDA, CDR2 SQIVND (reference sequence). CDR3 size: 15 residues. The CDR3 DNA sequence: TGTGCCAGTACTAGTCAGGGGGCTTACACCGGGGAGCTGTTTTTT. It is translated as CASTSQGAYTGELFF. Full variable domain (outside the CDR3, taken from reference TRBV19 and TRBJ2-2): DGGITQSPKYLFRKEGQNVTLSCEQNLNHDAMYWYRQDPGQGLRLIYYSQIVNDFQKGDIAEGYSVSREKKESFPLTVTSAQKNPTAFYLCASTSQGAYTGELFFGEGSRLTVL.

This chain links TRBV7-9 with TRBJ2-7; D uncertain. With 2 bases removed from V and 1 base from J, the gap between germline ends came to 9 bases. Germline V gene sequence: CDR1 SEHNR, CDR2 FQNEAQ (reference sequence). The CDR3 consists of 14 residues. The CDR3 DNA sequence: TGTGCCAGCAGCTTAAGAATGGGATCCTACGAGCAGTACGTC. Translation gives CASSLRMGSYEQYV.

This clonotype was detected only once. The gene calls are TRBV20-1 and TRBJ1-2, with 9 bases aligning to TRBD1. The junction had 8 bases not matched to a gene; V was cut back by 4 bases and J by 2 bases. Per the germline V gene, CDR1 is DFQATT and CDR2 is SNEGSKA (reference sequence). The CDR3 spans 15 residues. This CDR3 is CSAKPSGTGNYGYTF. CDR3 DNA sequence: TGCAGTGCTAAGCCCTCCGGGACAGGGAACTATGGCTACACCTTC.

This chain links TRBV7-3 with TRBJ2-3; 9 bases align to TRBD1. This CDR3 contains 12 residues. Germline values: CDR1 SGHTA, CDR2 FQGTGA. The ends lost 4 bases at V and 14 bases at J; junction bases unmatched: 7. The CDR3 bases are TGTGCCAGCAGCTCCTCCGGGACAGGGCCGTATTTT. Translation gives CASSSSGTGPYF.

This clonotype was counted ten times or more. A much larger clone differs by one base, so this may be a read error. This rearrangement joins TRBV5-6 to TRBJ2-5; D is perhaps TRBD2 (5 bases). The length of the CDR3 is 16 residues. CDR1 is SGHDT, CDR2 YYEEEE, per germline. Trimming left V 4 bases short and J 0 bases short, with 16 bases between. The CDR3 DNA reads as TGTGCCAGCAGCGGAAGAGGGTCGGGGTACCAAGAGACCCAGTACTTC. Protein: CASSGRGSGYQETQYF.

This chain joins TRBV10-2 and TRBJ2-2; the D gene is possibly TRBD2 (6 bases). Germline CDR1 WSHSY, CDR2 SAAADI. V lost 8 bases and J 3 bases, leaving 10 bases between the germline ends. CDR3 length equals 13 residues. This CDR3 reads CASEGLDTGELFF. The CDR3 nucleotides read TGCGCCAGCGAGGGACTGGACACCGGGGAGCTGTTTTTT.

In its sample, this clonotype ranks as medium-sized. This CDR3 reads CSAGGHEQFF. The DNA for the CDR3 is TGCAGCGCGGGGGGGCATGAGCAGTTCTTC. This chain joins TRBV29-1 and TRBJ2-1; TRBD2 matches 8 bases. The length of the CDR3 is 10 residues. Germline V gene data show CDR1 as SQVTM and CDR2 as ANQGSEA. V dropped 7 bases and J dropped 8; count of bases not matched to a gene: 1.

The J gene is TRBJ2-1, the V gene TRBV20-1; 14 nucleotides align to TRBD2. The CDR3 has 20 amino acids. Per germline, CDR1 DFQATT and CDR2 SNEGSKA (reference sequence). Germline trimming cut 6 bases from V and 0 bases from J; bases unmatched to any gene: 16. CDR3 nucleotides: TGCAGTGCGCTGGGCCCTGGGACTAGCGGGAGATCAGGCTCCTACAATGAGCAGTTCTTC. Its translation: CSALGPGTSGRSGSYNEQFF.

In this sample, this clonotype turned up many times. The CDR3 DNA follows: TGTGCCAGCAGCTCTCTAATAGGGTCCACTGAGCAGTTCTTC. It yields the protein CASSSLIGSTEQFF. The chain employs TRBV7-2 and TRBJ2-1; D is unclear. The CDR3 length is 14 residues. Germline V gene sequence: CDR1 SGHTA, CDR2 FQGNSA. V was trimmed by 4 bases and J by 9 bases, leaving 16 bases between them.

The table lists this clonotype with many counts. The chain uses TRBV7-2 and TRBJ2-2, with 8 bases identical to TRBD1. After removal of 5 bases from V and 4 bases from J, the junction contained 15 bases not matched to a gene. The CDR3 spans 18 residues. In germline, CDR1 is SGHTA, CDR2 FQGNSA. CDR3 in DNA: TGTGCCAGCAGCCCGCTTACCTATATGACAGGGGTCACCGGGGAGCTGTTTTTT. Amino acid sequence: CASSPLTYMTGVTGELFF.

CDR3: CASKGLTSGKFYEQYF. DNA of the CDR3: TGTGCCAGCAAGGGACTCACTAGCGGGAAATTCTACGAGCAGTACTTC. The chain joins TRBV7-2 to TRBJ2-7; 10 bases align to TRBD2. Trimming at V came to 7 bases and at J to 3 bases, leaving 12 bases not matched to a gene. The germline CDR1 and CDR2 sequences are SGHTA and FQGNSA. The CDR3 is 16 amino acids.

Worth noting for this clonotype: A much larger clone differs from this one at a single base, so this may be a read error. As the CDR3 is not closed by the conserved phenylalanine or tryptophan, this likely results from a read error. The genes are TRBV3-1 and TRBJ1-1; D call uncertain. CDR1 and CDR2 from the germline V gene are LGHDT and YNNKEL (reference sequence). Between the trimmed V and J ends, which lost 5 bases and 1 base, there was a span of 8 bases. The CDR3 is made up of 13 amino acids. CDR3 in DNA: TGTGCCAGCAGCGAAGGTGGGAACACTGAAGCTTTCTGT. Its translation is CASSEGGNTEAFC.

This sequence joins TRBV11-1 and TRBJ2-5, with TRBD2 identical over 8 bases. The CDR3 covers 14 residues. CDR1 is SGHAT and CDR2 is FQDESV in the germline V gene (reference sequence). Trimming removed 5 bases from V and 5 bases from J; junction bases left unmatched: 7. CDR3: CASSVPGTSETQYF. As DNA, the CDR3 is TGTGCCAGCAGCGTCCCCGGGACTAGTGAGACCCAGTACTTC.